This TCR beta chain was identified during a study of blood T cell repertoires in COVID-19. The CDR3 runs 18 residues. V was cut by 0 bases and J by 0 bases, with 16 bases left in between. The germline gives CDR1 SGHAT, CDR2 FQNNGV. Only one count was recorded for this clone. Participants were aged about 18 to 90 years, lived in 24 US areas, and enrolled virtually. TCRdb's copy holds only in-frame clones and misses some; the assay was immunoSEQ multiplex PCR. The table includes 350,000 to 400,000 clones, 85% to 90% detected once. Input material: PBMCs or T cells enriched from blood (not recorded which). The chain has TRBV11-2 and TRBJ2-3; weak D call: TRBD2 (6 bases). This sequence originates from a man aged 18 to 30 who had recovered from COVID-19. CDR3 region: CASSLDLSSATSTDTQYF. The CDR3 DNA reads as TGTGCCAGCAGCTTAGATCTGTCTAGCGCCACTAGCACAGATACGCAGTATTTT. The variable domain in full, with the rest retrieved from reference TRBV11-2 and TRBJ2-3, is EAGVAQSPRYKIIEKRQSVAFWCNPISGHATLYWYQQILGQGPKLLIQFQNNGVVDDSQLPKDRFSAERLKGVDSTLKIQPAKLEDSAVYLCASSLDLSSATSTDTQYFGPGTRLTVL.